A single sample gave rise to the 19 T cell receptor beta chains below, sequenced in a study of cytomegalovirus exposure and HLA in healthy donors. PCR amplification relied on 60 Vbeta primers (plus 13 Jbeta primers). TCRdb's copy holds only in-frame clones and misses some; the assay was immunoSEQ multiplex PCR. This sample contains about 130,000 clones. Sequencing used PBMCs. The source is a man in his forties in good health and CMV-seronegative.

The chain links TRBV6-5 to TRBJ1-2, with D perhaps TRBD1 (6 bases). Trimming took 6 bases from V and 8 from J, leaving 16 bases between them. Germline V CDR1 and CDR2: MNHEY, SVGAGI. This CDR3 has 13 residues. CDR3 sequence: CASRTTGNLGYTF. The DNA of the CDR3 is TGTGCCAGCAGGACCACAGGGAATCTCGGCTACACCTTC.

The chain uses TRBV6-1 and TRBJ2-2; TRBD2 is a possible D gene (5 bases). The germline CDR1 and CDR2 sequences are MNHNS and SASEGT. This CDR3 is 13 amino acids long. The V end was cut by 3 bases, the J end by 8 bases, with 10 bases between. The CDR3 protein is CASSDQAVGELFF. As DNA, the CDR3 is TGTGCCAGCAGTGATCAAGCGGTGGGGGAGCTGTTTTTT.

The chain joins TRBV4-3 to TRBJ2-2, with TRBD1 as a possible D gene (6 bases). V was shortened by 2 bases and J by 1 base, with 14 bases between the two germline ends. From germline, CDR1 is LGHNA and CDR2 YSLEER. CDR3 length equals 17 residues. The CDR3 nucleotides read TGCGCCAGCAGCCAAAGGTACCTACAGGGGAACACCGGGGAGCTGTTTTTT. Its protein is CASSQRYLQGNTGELFF.

V is TRBV5-1 and J is TRBJ2-2; 9 bases align to TRBD1. This CDR3 region has 16 residues. The germline CDR1 and CDR2 sequences are SGHRS and YFSETQ. V lost 1 base to trimming and J lost 4 bases; unmatched junction nucleotides: 5. The CDR3 reads CASSLSGQGGTGELFF. The CDR3, as DNA: TGCGCCAGCAGCTTGTCGGGACAGGGAGGCACCGGGGAGCTGTTTTTT.

Notes on this clone: An end of the junction differs from the germline gene, which may be a read error. V usage is TRBV7-7 and J usage is TRBJ2-7, with 7 bases that match TRBD1. The CDR3 has 13 amino acids. In germline, CDR1 is SSHAT, CDR2 FNYEAQ (reference sequence). The DNA for the CDR3 is TGTGCTAGCAGCTGGGACAGCTCCTACGAGCAGTACTTC. Its protein is CASSWDSSYEQYF.

This chain joins TRBV7-6 and TRBJ2-7; D is unclear. The germline V and J ends were trimmed by 2 bases and 5 bases, with 10 bases remaining between them. The CDR3 consists of 13 residues. The germline V gene encodes CDR1 SGHVS and CDR2 FNYEAQ. In DNA, the CDR3 is TGTGCCAGCAGCTTAACCCAAGCGCACGAGCAGTACTTC. Translated, it gives CASSLTQAHEQYF.

This chain links TRBV4-1 with TRBJ1-1; perhaps TRBD1 as D (6 bases). V was pared by 0 bases and J by 5 bases, with 13 bases between. The CDR3 runs to 15 residues. Germline CDR1 and CDR2: MGHRA and YSYEKL. The CDR3 sequence: CASSQDEGGVTEAFF. The CDR3 coding sequence is TGCGCCAGCAGCCAAGATGAAGGGGGAGTGACTGAAGCTTTCTTT.

The V gene is TRBV19, the J gene TRBJ1-4; D unclear. Germline V lookup: CDR1 LNHDA, CDR2 SQIVND (reference sequence). Deletions cut 10 bases from V and 1 base from J, with 13 bases between. The CDR3 runs 14 residues. The CDR3 protein is CATRREGTNEKLFF. CDR3 DNA: TGTGCCACTCGAAGGGAGGGAACTAATGAAAAACTGTTTTTT.

The chain combines TRBV19 with TRBJ1-3; 7 bases are a match to TRBD1. The V segment lost 8 bases and the J segment 4 bases; nucleotides outside the gene matches: 8. This CDR3 is 14 amino acids long. The germline gives CDR1 LNHDA, CDR2 SQIVND (reference sequence). CDR3 sequence reads: CASAQDRRGNTIYF. DNA of the CDR3: TGTGCCAGTGCCCAGGACAGGAGAGGAAACACCATATATTTT.

The rearrangement joins TRBV30 to TRBJ1-3; 9 positions agree with TRBD1. Looked up from germline, CDR1 is GTSNPN and CDR2 is SVGIG (reference sequence). J was trimmed by 2 bases and V by 3 bases; bases with no gene match: 2. The length of the CDR3 is 14 residues. CDR3 residues: CAWSRQGAGNTIYF. CDR3 in DNA: TGTGCCTGGAGCCGACAGGGGGCTGGAAACACCATATATTTT.

This chain connects TRBV2 to TRBJ1-5, with TRBD1 as a possible D gene (5 bases). The CDR3 covers 15 residues. In germline, CDR1 is SNHLY, CDR2 FYNNEI. Trimming shortened V by 9 bases and J by 2 bases, and 17 bases separated the two germline ends. CDR3 DNA sequence: TGTGCCAGTAAAATACTGCAGGGTGGCAATCAGCCCCAGCATTTT. This gives the protein CASKILQGGNQPQHF.

The chain links TRBV5-6 to TRBJ2-2; D remains ambiguous. V was shortened by 4 bases and J by 3 bases, with 4 bases between the two germline ends. This CDR3 is built from 12 residues. Germline V CDR1 and CDR2: SGHDT, YYEEEE. CDR3 amino acids: CASSRDTGELFF. The CDR3 nucleotides are TGTGCCAGCAGCCGGGACACCGGGGAGCTGTTTTTT.

V is TRBV7-8 and J is TRBJ2-7; unclear D gene. Trimming cost V 5 bases and J 0 bases, with 11 bases left between them. The germline V gene has CDR1 SGHVS and CDR2 FQNEAQ. The length of the CDR3 is 14 residues. CDR3 residues: CASSPSAPSYEQYF. Here the CDR3 DNA reads TGTGCCAGCAGCCCCAGCGCACCCTCCTACGAGCAGTACTTC.

The chain couples TRBV10-3 to TRBJ2-7; tentative D call: TRBD2 (6 bases). Germline CDR1 and CDR2: ENHRY and SYGVKD. The V end was cut by 5 bases, the J end by 3 bases, with 14 bases between. The CDR3 is 14 residues long. The CDR3, as DNA: TGTGCCATCAGTCGGGACTCAACGATCTACGAGCAGTACTTC. It specifies CAISRDSTIYEQYF.

As DNA, the CDR3 is TGTGCCAGCAGCTTAAGCGGGAGGGTTCAAGAGACCCAGTACTTC. Residues: CASSLSGRVQETQYF. The V call is TRBV7-3, the J call TRBJ2-5; the match to TRBD2 covers 9 bases. CDR3 length: 15 residues. Germline loops: CDR1 SGHTA, CDR2 FQGTGA. V lost 1 base, J lost 2 bases, and 2 bases stayed unmatched.

The DNA of the CDR3 is TGTGCCTGGAGTGTAAGAGGAGGGACCCTGTTAACCGGGGAGCTGTTTTTT. It yields the protein CAWSVRGGTLLTGELFF. The gene calls are TRBV30 and TRBJ2-2; tentative D call: TRBD2 (6 bases). The CDR3 contains 17 residues. The germline V and J ends were trimmed by 0 bases and 5 bases, with 19 bases remaining between them. CDR1 and CDR2 (germline): GTSNPN, SVGIG (reference sequence).

The rearrangement joins TRBV5-1 to TRBJ2-7, with a weak D call TRBD2 (7 bases). CDR1 is SGHRS and CDR2 is YFSETQ in the germline V gene. V was shortened by 4 bases and J by 5 bases, with 19 bases between the two germline ends. This CDR3 region has 15 residues. The CDR3: CASSRGFGGAHEQYF. The CDR3 DNA reads as TGCGCCAGCAGCCGGGGCTTTGGGGGGGCTCACGAGCAGTACTTC.

The chain uses TRBV11-3 and TRBJ2-7; the match to TRBD2 covers 8 bases. Trimming removed 5 bases from V and 5 bases from J; junction bases left unmatched: 17. CDR3 length: 17 amino acids. Germline V gene sequence: CDR1 SGHNT, CDR2 YENEEA. The DNA for the CDR3 is TGTGCCAGCAGCCCTGGCCTAGCGGGCGTAAGGAAAGACGAGCAGTACTTC. It yields the protein CASSPGLAGVRKDEQYF.

The genes are TRBV6-1 and TRBJ2-3; 7 bases line up with TRBD2. Per germline, CDR1 MNHNS and CDR2 SASEGT. Germline trimming cut 4 bases from V and 1 base from J; bases unmatched to any gene: 11. This CDR3 is built from 17 residues. Written as DNA, the CDR3 is TGTGCCAGCAGTGTGTTTGCGGGAGACCCCGGCACAGATACGCAGTATTTT. It is translated as CASSVFAGDPGTDTQYF.